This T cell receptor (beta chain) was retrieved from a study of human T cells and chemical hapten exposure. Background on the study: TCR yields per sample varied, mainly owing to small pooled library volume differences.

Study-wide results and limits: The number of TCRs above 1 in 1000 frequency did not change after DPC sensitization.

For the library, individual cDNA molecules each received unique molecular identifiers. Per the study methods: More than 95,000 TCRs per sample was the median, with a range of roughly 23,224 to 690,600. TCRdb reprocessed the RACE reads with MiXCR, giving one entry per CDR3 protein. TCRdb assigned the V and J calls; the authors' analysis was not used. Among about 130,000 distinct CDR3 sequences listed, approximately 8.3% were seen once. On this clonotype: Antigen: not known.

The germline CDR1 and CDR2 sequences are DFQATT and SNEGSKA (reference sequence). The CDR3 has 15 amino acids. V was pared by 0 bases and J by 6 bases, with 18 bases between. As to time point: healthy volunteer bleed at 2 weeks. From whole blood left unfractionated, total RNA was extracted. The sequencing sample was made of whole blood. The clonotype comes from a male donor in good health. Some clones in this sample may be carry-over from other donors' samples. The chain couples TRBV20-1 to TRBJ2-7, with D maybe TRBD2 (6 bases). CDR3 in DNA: TGCAGTGCTAGAGATTTACGGGAGCCCAGGGCCGAGCAGTACTTC. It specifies CSARDLREPRAEQYF.